Sequencing of this TCR beta chain was carried out in a study of monozygotic twins with inflammatory bowel disease. Each UMI harboured a 6-nucleotide sample barcode and was appended via template switching. Two nested PCRs, of roughly 15 and 9 cycles, processed TCRalpha and TCRbeta cDNA. TCRdb re-called the 5' RACE reads; every CDR3 protein appears as one record, without DNA. The sample's table shows 350,000 to 550,000 distinct CDR3 sequences. Study-wide results and caveats: Twins with IBD were found to have lower TCRbeta diversity (inverse Simpson) than healthy co-twins. Among twins, concordant and discordant pairs did not differ in repertoire similarity, possibly from limited power.

Remarks on this clonotype: Its antigen is currently unknown.

CDR3 size: 13 residues. Germline V gene data show CDR1 as MNHEY and CDR2 as SVGEGT. The sequenced material came from blood. This receptor was identified in a human donor with ulcerative colitis or Crohn's disease, or a healthy co-twin of an affected twin (not recorded which). The chain carries TRBV6-2 or TRBV6-3 and TRBJ2-7; lacking DNA, the TRBD1 call made by TCRdb goes unchecked. CDR3: CASSYGDRVEQYF.